These 6 T cell receptor beta chains came from one sample sequenced in a study of vaccination and CD4 T cells after COVID-19. Treatment described: roughly ten-day PBMC culture with coronavirus spike peptide pools or control peptides (ViraFEST assay). What these receptors recognize is not known. Cultured CD4+ T-cell DNA underwent Oncomine TCR Beta short-read sequencing. TCRdb passed the PCR reads through MiXCR, listing each CDR3 protein once. The table shows approximately 15,000 distinct CDR3 sequences, with roughly 41% occurring only once. The specimen was CD4+ T cells from blood, cultured in vitro, collected before SARS-CoV-2 vaccination. Receptor source: a human donor who received a COVID-19 vaccine.

This clonotype was observed a single time. The chain recombines TRBV20-1 with TRBJ2-6; no clear D gene. Germline V lookup: CDR1 DFQATT, CDR2 SNEGSKA (reference sequence). Between the trimmed V and J ends, which lost 0 bases and 4 bases, there was a span of 10 bases. The CDR3 is 15 residues long. CDR3 residues: CSARDLPVGANVLTF. The CDR3 DNA reads as TGCAGTGCTAGAGATCTACCAGTAGGGGCCAACGTCCTGACTTTC.

The gene calls are TRBV24-1 and TRBJ2-5, with TRBD2 matching over 13 bases. The CDR3 has 23 residues. Germline loops: CDR1 KGHDR, CDR2 SFDVKD. V was pared by 4 bases and J by 2 bases, with 24 bases of the junction left unmatched. The CDR3 DNA follows: TGTGCCACCAGTGACCCAACTAGACTAGCGGGGGGTCCTTTACGACGTTCGCAAGAGACCCAGTACTTC. Translated, it gives CATSDPTRLAGGPLRRSQETQYF.

The chain joins TRBV30 to TRBJ2-1; possibly TRBD2 for D (5 bases). V was shortened by 3 bases and J by 0 bases, with 9 bases between the two germline ends. Germline values: CDR1 GTSNPN, CDR2 SVGIG (reference sequence). There are 14 residues in the CDR3. For the CDR3, the DNA is TGTGCCTGGAGCGGGATGAGCTCCTACAATGAGCAGTTCTTC. This sequence encodes CAWSGMSSYNEQFF.

The chain recombines TRBV6-1 with TRBJ2-3, with D possibly matching TRBD2 (5 bases). This CDR3 is 15 amino acids long. V dropped 1 base and J dropped 6 bases, with 14 bases sitting between them. Germline V lookup: CDR1 MNHNS, CDR2 SASEGT. CDR3: CASSEGAAQRDTQYF. CDR3 DNA: TGTGCCAGCAGTGAAGGGGCAGCCCAGCGGGATACGCAGTATTTT.

The chain joins TRBV20-1 to TRBJ1-2, with 9 bases lining up with TRBD1. The germline CDR1 and CDR2 sequences are DFQATT and SNEGSKA (reference sequence). J was trimmed by 5 bases and V by 0 bases; bases with no gene match: 7. This CDR3 has 15 amino acids. Here the CDR3 DNA reads TGCAGTGCTAGAGATCTCGGGACAGGGCTATATGGCTACACCTTC. It encodes CSARDLGTGLYGYTF.

This clonotype was seen a single time. CDR3 nucleotides: TGTGCCAGCAGCAGCCACAGGGATGAGGTTGAAAAACTGTTTTTT. Its translation: CASSSHRDEVEKLFF. This chain links TRBV25-1 with TRBJ1-4, with a weak D call TRBD1 (6 bases). The CDR3 covers 15 residues. V lost 6 bases to trimming and J lost 7 bases, with 18 bases between them. Per the germline V gene, CDR1 is MGHDK and CDR2 is SYGVNS.